A single sample gave rise to the 22 T cell receptor beta chains below, sequenced in a study of blood T cell repertoires in COVID-19. Clones were sequenced by immunoSEQ multiplex PCR, and TCRdb holds only the in-frame ones, with some missing. The sample holds over 60,000 clones, 85% to 90% seen once. Sequencing was carried out using peripheral blood. The source of these receptors is a man aged 50 to 59 with acute or convalescent COVID-19.

The rearrangement joins TRBV25-1 to TRBJ1-2; possible D gene TRBD1, 6 bases. Per the germline V gene, CDR1 is MGHDK and CDR2 is SYGVNS. There are 12 residues in the CDR3. Trimming stripped 4 bases from V and 6 bases from J, with 9 bases between. The CDR3 loop is CASSAKGDGYTF. The DNA of the CDR3 is TGTGCCAGCAGTGCTAAGGGGGATGGCTACACCTTC.

This clone appeared once. The V call is TRBV5-5, the J call TRBJ2-3, with 7 bases matching TRBD1. V gave up 4 bases and J gave up 1 base; unmatched junction bases: 3. CDR1 is SGHKS, CDR2 YYEKEE, per germline (reference sequence). This CDR3 contains 14 residues. This CDR3 reads CASSIGQGTDTQYF. CDR3 nucleotide sequence: TGTGCCAGCAGCATAGGACAGGGCACAGATACGCAGTATTTT.

This sequence joins TRBV28 and TRBJ1-5; 9 bases match TRBD1. This CDR3 region has 15 residues. V trimming: 6 bases; J trimming: 3 bases; junction bases outside the gene matches: 6. Germline V gives CDR1 MDHEN, CDR2 SYDVKM. CDR3 sequence reads: CASSSGQGFNQPQHF. The CDR3 bases are TGTGCCAGCAGCTCGGGACAGGGATTCAATCAGCCCCAGCATTTT.

This clone was observed a handful of times. The CDR3 is CASLTQLAGEYEQYF. The CDR3 nucleotides read TGTGCCAGCCTCACCCAACTAGCGGGAGAGTACGAGCAGTACTTC. The genes are TRBV2 and TRBJ2-7, with 11 bases matching TRBD2. The CDR3 spans 15 residues. V was clipped by 8 bases and J by 4 bases; unmatched bases: 10. From germline, CDR1 is SNHLY and CDR2 FYNNEI.

The CDR3 protein is CASSQPASGSGDTQYF. Here the CDR3 DNA reads TGTGCCAGCAGCCAACCAGCTAGCGGGAGTGGAGATACGCAGTATTTT. The chain joins TRBV3-1 (or the pseudogene TRBV3-2) to TRBJ2-3; TRBD2 matches at 10 bases. The junction had 7 bases not matched to a gene; V was cut back by 2 bases and J by 5 bases. CDR1 is LGHDT and CDR2 is YNNKEL in the germline V gene (reference sequence). This CDR3 comprises 16 residues.

This chain connects TRBV6-5 to TRBJ1-5, with D perhaps TRBD1 (5 bases). The CDR3 is 13 amino acids. V lost 2 bases, J lost 6 bases, and 8 bases lay in between. Germline assignment: CDR1 MNHEY and CDR2 SVGAGI. The CDR3 DNA is TGTGCCAGCAGTTACCGGGACTCTCAGCCCCAGCATTTT. It translates to CASSYRDSQPQHF.

This clone was observed a few times. The chain joins TRBV5-4 to TRBJ1-2; D not certain. Trimming left V 1 base short and J 4 bases short, with 8 bases between. Per germline, CDR1 SGHNT and CDR2 YYREEE (reference sequence). The CDR3 is 13 residues long. CDR3 nucleotides: TGTGCCAGCAGCTTGAGAGGCGGCTATGGCTACACCTTC. Translation gives CASSLRGGYGYTF.

This chain joins TRBV7-9 and TRBJ2-2; 15 nucleotides agree with TRBD2. This CDR3 contains 18 residues. Germline CDR1 and CDR2: SEHNR and FQNEAQ (reference sequence). J gave up 5 bases and V 8 bases, and 12 bases lay outside the gene matches. CDR3 nucleotides: TGTGCCAGCTCTAAAAAAGGACTAGCGGGAGGGCCAACCGGGGAGCTGTTTTTT. Translation: CASSKKGLAGGPTGELFF.

This chain uses TRBV24-1 with TRBJ1-1, with D uncertain. Germline V gives CDR1 KGHDR, CDR2 SFDVKD. With 0 bases removed from V and 1 base from J, the gap between germline ends came to 5 bases. This CDR3 contains 14 residues. CDR3 amino acids: CATSDLRANTEAFF. In nucleotides, the CDR3 is TGTGCCACCAGTGATTTGAGAGCGAACACTGAAGCTTTCTTT.

The V gene is TRBV18, the J gene TRBJ2-1; TRBD2 matches at 8 bases. CDR1 KGHSH and CDR2 LQKENI come from the germline V gene. The ends lost 2 bases at V and 7 bases at J; junction bases unmatched: 7. CDR3 length equals 15 residues. The CDR3 here is CASSPAAGGANEQFF. DNA for the CDR3: TGTGCCAGCTCACCAGCGGCGGGAGGCGCGAATGAGCAGTTCTTC.

The table lists this clone with a count of one. The chain employs TRBV7-8 and TRBJ1-3; no clear D gene. Trimming shortened V by 5 bases and J by 0 bases, and 20 bases separated the two germline ends. Germline lookup yields CDR1 SGHVS and CDR2 FQNEAQ. The CDR3 is made up of 18 amino acids. CDR3 sequence: CASSPRSPQPGSGNTIYF. The CDR3 nucleotides are TGTGCCAGCAGCCCCAGGTCGCCCCAACCCGGCTCTGGAAACACCATATATTTT.

This clone was observed once. The CDR3 DNA follows: TGTGCCAGTAAATTGGGCAGGGGGAATAGGAACACTGAAGCTTTCTTT. As protein: CASKLGRGNRNTEAFF. The J gene is TRBJ1-1, the V gene TRBV19; 7 bases are shared with TRBD1. V gave up 7 bases and J gave up 1 base; unmatched junction bases: 12. This CDR3 has 16 amino acids. From germline, CDR1 is LNHDA and CDR2 SQIVND (reference sequence).

V gene TRBV5-8 combines with J gene TRBJ2-7; 9 positions match TRBD1. V lost 4 bases, J lost 3 bases, and 8 bases stayed unmatched. Germline V CDR1 and CDR2: SGHTS, YDEGEE. The CDR3 contains 15 residues. CDR3 in DNA: TGTGCCAGCAGCGCCGGACAGGGGAAGGGCTACGAGCAGTACTTC. Translating it yields CASSAGQGKGYEQYF.

The V and J genes are TRBV3-1 (or the pseudogene TRBV3-2) and TRBJ2-5; D remains unclear. CDR3 size: 14 residues. Trimming pared 0 bases from V and 5 bases from J, leaving 10 bases between. Germline assignment: CDR1 LGHDT and CDR2 YNNKEL (reference sequence). The CDR3 DNA reads TGTGCCAGCAGCCAAGACCCGGGTATGGAGACCCAGTACTTC. Amino acids: CASSQDPGMETQYF.

The chain recombines TRBV6-5 with TRBJ2-7; tentatively, D is TRBD2 (6 bases). This CDR3 spans 13 amino acids. Germline values: CDR1 MNHEY, CDR2 SVGAGI. V was cut by 5 bases and J by 3 bases, with 11 bases left in between. The DNA for the CDR3 is TGTGCCAGCAGTCGAGAAGCGGGCTACGAGCAGTACTTC. Amino acid sequence: CASSREAGYEQYF.

V is TRBV24-1 and J is TRBJ2-1; possibly TRBD2 for D (6 bases). Germline values: CDR1 KGHDR, CDR2 SFDVKD. V was trimmed by 0 bases and J by 8 bases, leaving 10 bases between them. CDR3 length: 14 amino acids. DNA of the CDR3: TGTGCCACCAGTGATTTGTGGAGGGGCGATGAGCAGTTCTTC. Its protein is CATSDLWRGDEQFF.

This sequence joins TRBV7-2 and TRBJ2-3, with 10 bases that match TRBD2. V was clipped by 5 bases and J by 4 bases; unmatched bases: 12. The CDR3 is made up of 17 amino acids. Germline loops: CDR1 SGHTA, CDR2 FQGNSA. CDR3 nucleotide sequence: TGTGCCAGCAGCCTCCTGATAGCGGGAGGTGGGGCAGATACGCAGTATTTT. It yields the protein CASSLLIAGGGADTQYF.

CDR3 sequence: CASSPGLSGNEQFF. CDR3 nucleotides: TGTGCCAGCAGCCCCGGTCTCTCCGGCAATGAGCAGTTCTTC. V gene TRBV7-2 combines with J gene TRBJ2-1; D is undetermined. The germline V gene has CDR1 SGHTA and CDR2 FQGNSA. Trimming shortened V by 5 bases and J by 6 bases, and 14 bases separated the two germline ends. The CDR3 is made up of 14 amino acids.

This clone was recorded only once. The chain combines TRBV23-1 with TRBJ2-7; 7 nucleotides match TRBD1. TRBV23-1 qualifies as an ORF whose function is uncertain. This CDR3 is built from 15 residues. J lost 2 bases, V lost 0 bases, and 4 bases had no gene match. CDR3 sequence reads: CASSQSGTVAYEQYF. CDR3 nucleotides: TGCGCCAGCAGTCAATCTGGGACAGTGGCCTACGAGCAGTACTTC.

The rearrangement uses TRBV7-2 and TRBJ2-1; unclear D gene. Trimming stripped 5 bases from V and 4 bases from J, with 15 bases between. The CDR3 runs 15 residues. Germline V gives CDR1 SGHTA, CDR2 FQGNSA. The CDR3 loop reads CASSTRAAGYNEQFF. CDR3 DNA: TGTGCCAGCAGCACCCGAGCCGCAGGATACAATGAGCAGTTCTTC.

The chain joins TRBV6-5 to TRBJ2-7; no definite D call. This CDR3 has 13 residues. Trimming cost V 4 bases and J 5 bases, with 12 bases left between them. The germline V gene has CDR1 MNHEY and CDR2 SVGAGI. The CDR3 DNA is TGTGCCAGCAGTTCGAGCGCGAAAGACGAGCAGTACTTC. It specifies CASSSSAKDEQYF.

The table lists this clone with a few counts. J is TRBJ1-2 and V is TRBV27, with 8 positions matching TRBD1. The CDR3 extends over 17 amino acids. From germline, CDR1 is MNHEY and CDR2 SMNVEV (reference sequence). The ends lost 2 bases at V and 3 bases at J; junction bases unmatched: 11. The CDR3 region has the DNA TGTGCCAGCAGTTTAATCCGGGGGACAGGCCTTCACTATGGCTACACCTTC. It is translated as CASSLIRGTGLHYGYTF.